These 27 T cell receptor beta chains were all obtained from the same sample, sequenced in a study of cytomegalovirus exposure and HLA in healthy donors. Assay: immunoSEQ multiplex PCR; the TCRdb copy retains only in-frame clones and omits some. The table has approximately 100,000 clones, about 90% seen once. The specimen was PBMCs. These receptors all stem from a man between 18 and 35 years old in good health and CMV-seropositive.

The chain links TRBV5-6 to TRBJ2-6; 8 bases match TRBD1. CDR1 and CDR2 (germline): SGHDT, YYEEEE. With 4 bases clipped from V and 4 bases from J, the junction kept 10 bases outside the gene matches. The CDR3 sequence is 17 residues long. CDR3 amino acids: CASSPRQGAGGANVLTF. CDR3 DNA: TGTGCCAGCAGCCCCCGCCAGGGGGCGGGGGGGGCCAACGTCCTGACTTTC.

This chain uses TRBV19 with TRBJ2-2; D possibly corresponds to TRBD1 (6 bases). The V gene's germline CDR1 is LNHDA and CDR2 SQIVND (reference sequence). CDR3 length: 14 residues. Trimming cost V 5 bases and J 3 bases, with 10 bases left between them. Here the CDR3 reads CASSYAGDTGELFF. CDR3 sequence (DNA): TGTGCCAGTAGTTATGCAGGGGACACCGGGGAGCTGTTTTTT.

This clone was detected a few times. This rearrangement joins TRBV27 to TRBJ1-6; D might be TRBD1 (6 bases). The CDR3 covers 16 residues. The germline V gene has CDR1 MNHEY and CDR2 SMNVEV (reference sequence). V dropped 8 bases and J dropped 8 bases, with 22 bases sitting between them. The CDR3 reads CASPNRVPQLDSPLHF. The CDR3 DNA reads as TGTGCCAGCCCAAACAGGGTCCCCCAATTAGATTCACCCCTCCACTTT.

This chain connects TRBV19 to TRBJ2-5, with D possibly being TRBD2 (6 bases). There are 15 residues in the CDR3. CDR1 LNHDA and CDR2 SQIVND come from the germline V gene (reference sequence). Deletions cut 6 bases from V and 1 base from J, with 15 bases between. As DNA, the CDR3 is TGTGCCAGTAGCGATCTACTAGCTTCCCAAGAGACCCAGTACTTC. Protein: CASSDLLASQETQYF.

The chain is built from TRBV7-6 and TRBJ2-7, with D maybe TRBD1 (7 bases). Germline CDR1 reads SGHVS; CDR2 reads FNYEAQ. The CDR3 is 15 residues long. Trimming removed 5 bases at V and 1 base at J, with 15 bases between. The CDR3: CASSQWGDSSYEQYF. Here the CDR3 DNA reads TGTGCCAGCAGCCAATGGGGGGACAGTTCCTACGAGCAGTACTTC.

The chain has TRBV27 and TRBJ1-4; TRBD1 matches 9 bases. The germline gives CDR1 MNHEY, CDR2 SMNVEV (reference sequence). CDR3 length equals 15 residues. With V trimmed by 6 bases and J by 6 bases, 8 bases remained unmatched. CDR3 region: CASSRAGTGYEKLFF. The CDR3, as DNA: TGTGCCAGCAGCCGGGCTGGGACAGGGTATGAAAAACTGTTTTTT.

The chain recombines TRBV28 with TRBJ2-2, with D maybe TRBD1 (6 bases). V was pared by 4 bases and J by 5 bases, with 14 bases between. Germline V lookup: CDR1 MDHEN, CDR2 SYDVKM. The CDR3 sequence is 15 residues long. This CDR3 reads CASSSRTRGTGELFF. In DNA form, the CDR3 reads TGTGCCAGCAGTTCCCGGACCAGGGGTACCGGGGAGCTGTTTTTT.

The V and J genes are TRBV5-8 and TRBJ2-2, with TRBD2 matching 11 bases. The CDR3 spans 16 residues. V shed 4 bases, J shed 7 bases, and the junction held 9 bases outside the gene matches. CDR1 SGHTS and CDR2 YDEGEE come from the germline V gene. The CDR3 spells CASSQLAGVGYGELFF. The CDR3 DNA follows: TGTGCCAGCAGCCAACTAGCGGGAGTTGGGTACGGGGAGCTGTTTTTT. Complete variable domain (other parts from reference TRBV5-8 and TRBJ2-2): EAGVTQSPTHLIKTRGQQATLRCSPISGHTSVYWYQQALGLGLQFLLWYDEGEERNRGNFPPRFSGRQFPNYSSELNVNALELEDSALYLCASSQLAGVGYGELFFGEGSRLTVL.

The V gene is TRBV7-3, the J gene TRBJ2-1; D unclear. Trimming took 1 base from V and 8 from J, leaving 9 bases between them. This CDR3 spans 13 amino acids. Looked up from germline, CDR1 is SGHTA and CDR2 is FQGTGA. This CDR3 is CASSLRGSDEQFF. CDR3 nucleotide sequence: TGTGCCAGCAGCTTAAGAGGCAGTGATGAGCAGTTCTTC. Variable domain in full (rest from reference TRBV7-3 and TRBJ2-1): GAGVSQTPSNKVTEKGKYVELRCDPISGHTALYWYRQSLGQGPEFLIYFQGTGAADDSGLPNDRFFAVRPEGSVSTLKIQRTERGDSAVYLCASSLRGSDEQFFGPGTRLTVL.

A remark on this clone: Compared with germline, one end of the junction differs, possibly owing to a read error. The CDR3 protein is CASEPGLAGVVF. The CDR3 nucleotides are TGTGCTAGTGAACCTGGACTAGCGGGAGTAGTCTTC. This rearrangement joins TRBV12-5 to TRBJ2-1, with TRBD2 matching 13 bases. This CDR3 is built from 12 residues. Germline CDR1 reads LGHNT; CDR2 reads FRNRAP.

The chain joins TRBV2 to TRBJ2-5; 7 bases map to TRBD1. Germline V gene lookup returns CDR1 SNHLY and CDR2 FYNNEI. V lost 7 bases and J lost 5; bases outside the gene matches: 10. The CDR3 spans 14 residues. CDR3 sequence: CASKNDRDRETQYF. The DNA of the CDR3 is TGTGCCAGCAAAAACGACAGGGATCGGGAGACCCAGTACTTC.

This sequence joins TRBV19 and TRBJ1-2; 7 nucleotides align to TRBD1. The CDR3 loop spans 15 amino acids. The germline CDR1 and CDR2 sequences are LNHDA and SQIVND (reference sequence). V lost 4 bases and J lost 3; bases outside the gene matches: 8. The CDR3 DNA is TGTGCCAGTAGTACGACGGGACAGAGACACTATGGCTACACCTTC. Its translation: CASSTTGQRHYGYTF.

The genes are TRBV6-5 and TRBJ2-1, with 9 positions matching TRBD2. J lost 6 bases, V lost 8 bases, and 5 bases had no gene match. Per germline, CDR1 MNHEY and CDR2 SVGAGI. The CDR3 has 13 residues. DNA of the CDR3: TGTGCCAGCGTGGCTAGCGGGACCAATGAGCAGTTCTTC. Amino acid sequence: CASVASGTNEQFF.

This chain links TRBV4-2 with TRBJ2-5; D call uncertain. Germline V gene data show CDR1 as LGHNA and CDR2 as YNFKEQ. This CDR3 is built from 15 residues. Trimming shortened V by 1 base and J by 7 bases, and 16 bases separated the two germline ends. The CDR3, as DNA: TGTGCCAGCAGCCAAGGAAGCACTGAACCGGTGACCCAGTACTTC. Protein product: CASSQGSTEPVTQYF.

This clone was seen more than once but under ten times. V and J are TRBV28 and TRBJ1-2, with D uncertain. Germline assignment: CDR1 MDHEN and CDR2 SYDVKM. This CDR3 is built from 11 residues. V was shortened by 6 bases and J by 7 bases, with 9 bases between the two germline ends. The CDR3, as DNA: TGTGCCAGCAGATTTCCAGGTGGCTACACCTTC. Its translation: CASRFPGGYTF.

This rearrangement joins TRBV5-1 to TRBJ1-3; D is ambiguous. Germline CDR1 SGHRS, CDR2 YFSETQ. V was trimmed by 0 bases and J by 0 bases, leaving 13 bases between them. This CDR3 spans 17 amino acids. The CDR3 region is CASSLGWSQDSGNTIYF. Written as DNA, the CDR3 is TGCGCCAGCAGCTTGGGATGGAGCCAAGACTCTGGAAACACCATATATTTT.

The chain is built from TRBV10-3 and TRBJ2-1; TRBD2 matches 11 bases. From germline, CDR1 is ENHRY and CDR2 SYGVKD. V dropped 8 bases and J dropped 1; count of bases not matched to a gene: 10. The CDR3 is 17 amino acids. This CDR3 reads CAIGTSGSAGSYNEQFF. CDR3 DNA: TGTGCCATCGGGACTAGCGGATCCGCGGGGTCCTACAATGAGCAGTTCTTC.

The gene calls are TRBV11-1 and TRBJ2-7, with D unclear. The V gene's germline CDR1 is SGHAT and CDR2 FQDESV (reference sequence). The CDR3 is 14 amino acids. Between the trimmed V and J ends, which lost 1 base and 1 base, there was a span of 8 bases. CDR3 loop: CASSLGQVSYEQYF. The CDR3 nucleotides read TGTGCCAGCAGCTTAGGGCAGGTTTCCTACGAGCAGTACTTC.

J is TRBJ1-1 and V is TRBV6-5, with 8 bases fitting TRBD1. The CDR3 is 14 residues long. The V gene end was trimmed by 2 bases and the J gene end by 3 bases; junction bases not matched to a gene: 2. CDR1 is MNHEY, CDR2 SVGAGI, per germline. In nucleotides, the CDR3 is TGTGCCAGCAGTTACACGACAGGGGACACTGAAGCTTTCTTT. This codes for CASSYTTGDTEAFF.

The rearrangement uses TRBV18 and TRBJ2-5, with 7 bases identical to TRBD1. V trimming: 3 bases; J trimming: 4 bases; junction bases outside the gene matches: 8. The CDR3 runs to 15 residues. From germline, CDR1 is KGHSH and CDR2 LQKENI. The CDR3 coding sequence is TGTGCCAGCTCACCGGAATCAGGGGGTAGAGAGACCCAGTACTTC. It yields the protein CASSPESGGRETQYF.

CDR3 sequence reads: CSVDVRGRGTEAFF. The CDR3, as DNA: TGCAGCGTCGACGTCAGGGGCAGAGGCACTGAAGCTTTCTTT. This chain connects TRBV29-1 to TRBJ1-1, with D perhaps TRBD1 (6 bases). CDR3 length: 14 amino acids. Germline CDR1 reads SQVTM; CDR2 reads ANQGSEA. V gave up 6 bases and J gave up 4 bases, with 18 bases separating them.

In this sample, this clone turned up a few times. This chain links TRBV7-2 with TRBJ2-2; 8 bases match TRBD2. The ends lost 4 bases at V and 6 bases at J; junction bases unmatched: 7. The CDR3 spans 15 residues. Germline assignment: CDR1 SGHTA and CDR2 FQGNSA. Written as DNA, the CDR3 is TGTGCCAGCAGCTACCAAAGCGGGAGAGCCGGGGAGCTGTTTTTT. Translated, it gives CASSYQSGRAGELFF.

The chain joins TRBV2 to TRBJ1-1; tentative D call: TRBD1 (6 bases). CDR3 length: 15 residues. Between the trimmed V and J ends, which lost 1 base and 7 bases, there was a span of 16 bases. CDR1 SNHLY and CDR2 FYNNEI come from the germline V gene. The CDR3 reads CASSEEVGARIEAFF. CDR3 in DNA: TGTGCCAGCAGTGAAGAGGTGGGGGCGCGGATTGAAGCTTTCTTT. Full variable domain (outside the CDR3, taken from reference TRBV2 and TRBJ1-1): EPEVTQTPSHQVTQMGQEVILRCVPISNHLYFYWYRQILGQKVEFLVSFYNNEISEKSEIFDDQFSVERPDGSNFTLKIRSTKLEDSAMYFCASSEEVGARIEAFFGQGTRLTVV.

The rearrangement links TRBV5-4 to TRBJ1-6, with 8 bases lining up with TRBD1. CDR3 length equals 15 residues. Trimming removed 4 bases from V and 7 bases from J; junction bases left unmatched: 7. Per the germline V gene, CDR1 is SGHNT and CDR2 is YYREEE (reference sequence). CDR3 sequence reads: CASSPGQGENSPLHF. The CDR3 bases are TGTGCCAGCAGCCCTGGACAGGGTGAGAATTCACCCCTCCACTTT.

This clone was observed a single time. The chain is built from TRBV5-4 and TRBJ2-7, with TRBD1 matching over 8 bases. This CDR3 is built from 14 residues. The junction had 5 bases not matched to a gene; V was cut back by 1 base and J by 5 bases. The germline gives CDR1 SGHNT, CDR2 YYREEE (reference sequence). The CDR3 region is CASSLWQGAHEQYF. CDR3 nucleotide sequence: TGTGCCAGCAGCTTGTGGCAGGGGGCCCACGAGCAGTACTTC.

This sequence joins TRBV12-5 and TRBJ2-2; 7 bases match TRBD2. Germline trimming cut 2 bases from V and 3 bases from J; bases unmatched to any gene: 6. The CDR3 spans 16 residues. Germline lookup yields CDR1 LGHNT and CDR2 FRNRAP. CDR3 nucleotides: TGTGCTAGTGGTTTGTTTGCGGGAGTTGACACCGGGGAGCTGTTTTTT. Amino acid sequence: CASGLFAGVDTGELFF.

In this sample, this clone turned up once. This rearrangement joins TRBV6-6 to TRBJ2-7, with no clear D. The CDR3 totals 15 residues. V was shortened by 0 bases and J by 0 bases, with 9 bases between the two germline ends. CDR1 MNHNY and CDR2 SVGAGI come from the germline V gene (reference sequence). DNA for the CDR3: TGTGCCAGCAGTTACTCGACTTTGGCCTCCTACGAGCAGTACTTC. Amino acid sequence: CASSYSTLASYEQYF.